This TCR beta chain originates from a study of metastatic and nonmetastatic thyroid tumors. About the research overall: Both malignant and benign thyroid patients supplied peripheral blood and tumor or nodule tissue samples, across which the repertoires of these patients were then compared.

Germline V gene sequence: CDR1 SGHNT, CDR2 YYREEE (reference sequence). V lost 9 bases, J lost 4 bases, and 21 bases lay in between. The CDR3 sequence is 15 residues long. Using MiXCR, TCRdb reanalyzed the PCR reads. The sample consists of about 39,000 clones, approximately 15% of them appearing once. This clone was seen repeatedly, ten times or more. Treatment of any kind had been given to no patient before thyroid surgery. Sequencing was performed on blood. The chain has TRBV5-4 and TRBJ2-3; no firm D call. This TCR came from a female donor with papillary thyroid cancer or a benign thyroid nodule (not recorded which). Some clones in this sample may be carry-over from other donors' samples. The CDR3 DNA reads as TGTGCCACCCGGTCGGGTACTACTATACCAGATACGCAGTATTTT. Translation gives CATRSGTTIPDTQYF. The whole variable domain, remainder taken from reference TRBV5-4 and TRBJ2-3, is ETGVTQSPTHLIKTRGQQVTLRCSSQSGHNTVSWYQQALGQGPQFIFQYYREEENGRGNFPPRFSGLQFPNYSSELNVNALELDDSALYLCATRSGTTIPDTQYFGPGTRLTVL.